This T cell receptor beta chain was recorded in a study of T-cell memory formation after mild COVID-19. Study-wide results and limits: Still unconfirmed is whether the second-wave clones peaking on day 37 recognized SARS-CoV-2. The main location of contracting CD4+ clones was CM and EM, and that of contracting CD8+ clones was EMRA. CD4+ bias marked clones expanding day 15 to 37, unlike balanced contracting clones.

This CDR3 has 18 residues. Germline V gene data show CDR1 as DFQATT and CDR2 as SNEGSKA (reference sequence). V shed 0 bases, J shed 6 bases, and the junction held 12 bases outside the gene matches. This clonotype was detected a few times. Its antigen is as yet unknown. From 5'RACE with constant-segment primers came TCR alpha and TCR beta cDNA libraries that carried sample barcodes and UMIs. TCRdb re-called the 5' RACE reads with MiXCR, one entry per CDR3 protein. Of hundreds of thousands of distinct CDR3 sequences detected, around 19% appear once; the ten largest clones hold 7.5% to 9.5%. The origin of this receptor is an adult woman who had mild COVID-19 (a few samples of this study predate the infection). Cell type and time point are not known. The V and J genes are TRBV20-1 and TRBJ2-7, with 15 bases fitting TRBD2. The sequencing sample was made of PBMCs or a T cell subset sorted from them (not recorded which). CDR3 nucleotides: TGCAGTGCTAGAGATACCTTTGGGACTAGCGGGAGGAAGGGCGAGCAGTACTTC. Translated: CSARDTFGTSGRKGEQYF.